This record concerns one T cell receptor beta chain sequence. An end of the junction does not agree with germline; a read error may underlie this. The data were produced by immunoSEQ multiplex PCR, yet TCRdb's version contains in-frame clones alone and is incomplete. The data contain 110 or so clones, about 94% of them seen just once; the ten biggest clones take up around 15%. The CDR3 sequence is 13 residues long. This specimen comes from a study of brain metastases from non-small cell lung cancer. This receptor was taken from a donor aged 40 or over with non-small cell lung cancer. Sequenced material: tumor-adjacent normal tissue. The chain is built from TRBV12-3 or TRBV12-4 and TRBJ1-1; D gene unclear. The chain's CDR3 is CASNLGPNTEAFF. DNA of the CDR3: TGTGCCAGCAATTTAGGGCCGAACACTGAAGCTTTCTTT.